The 25 T cell receptor beta chains presented below share a single source sample, sequenced in a study of beta chain features in type 1 diabetes. Expressed TCRB transcripts got sequenced, as all isolated RNA was reverse transcribed. The data were produced by immunoSEQ multiplex PCR, yet TCRdb's version contains in-frame clones alone and is incomplete. The sample lists about 330,000 clones, roughly 9.6% occurring once. Sequences were obtained from naive CD4+ T cells from blood. The receptors originated from a woman in her thirties in good health.

This clone was seen a handful of times. The rearrangement links TRBV19 to TRBJ2-1, with 10 bases identical to TRBD2. CDR1 is LNHDA and CDR2 is SQIVND in the germline V gene (reference sequence). J gave up 6 bases and V 5 bases, and 16 bases lay outside the gene matches. The CDR3 totals 18 residues. The CDR3 sequence is CASSGPGLAFSLGNEQFF. The CDR3 DNA reads TGTGCCAGTAGTGGACCGGGACTAGCGTTTTCGCTCGGCAATGAGCAGTTCTTC.

The rearrangement joins TRBV10-3 to TRBJ2-1; 15 nucleotides align to TRBD2. J was trimmed by 7 bases and V by 6 bases; bases with no gene match: 10. The CDR3 loop spans 17 amino acids. Germline V gene lookup returns CDR1 ENHRY and CDR2 SYGVKD. The CDR3: CAIRGLAGGPLQNEQFF. In nucleotides, the CDR3 is TGTGCCATCAGGGGACTAGCGGGAGGCCCCCTGCAGAATGAGCAGTTCTTC.

This sequence joins TRBV5-1 and TRBJ1-1; D gene ambiguous. Germline V CDR1 and CDR2: SGHRS, YFSETQ. This CDR3 region has 13 residues. V was cut by 4 bases and J by 3 bases, with 10 bases left in between. CDR3 sequence: CASSVKPDTEAFF. The CDR3, as DNA: TGCGCCAGCAGCGTAAAACCGGACACTGAAGCTTTCTTT.

This chain links TRBV21-1 with TRBJ2-3; the table gives TRBD2 as D, unverified against the DNA. TRBV21-1 is flagged as a pseudogene. The length of the CDR3 is 14 residues. The CDR3 loop is CASSSGGRADTQYF. Here the CDR3 DNA reads TGTGCCAGCAGCTCTGGAGGTCGGGCAGATACGCAGTATTTT.

This clone was seen only a few times. The CDR3 bases are TGCGCCAGCAGCCAAGTTTGGGGGGGTCTCTACGAGCAGTACTTC. It is translated as CASSQVWGGLYEQYF. The chain links TRBV4-3 to TRBJ2-7; TRBD2 matches at 7 bases. The CDR3 covers 15 residues. CDR1 LGHNA and CDR2 YSLEER come from the germline V gene. With V trimmed by 1 base and J by 3 bases, 6 bases remained unmatched.

The genes are TRBV6-5 and TRBJ1-1; D possibly corresponds to TRBD1 (6 bases). In germline, CDR1 is MNHEY, CDR2 SVGAGI. V dropped 5 bases and J dropped 1 base, with 11 bases sitting between them. There are 14 residues in the CDR3. CDR3 region: CASSLIRGNTEAFF. The CDR3 bases are TGTGCCAGCAGTCTAATCAGGGGGAACACTGAAGCTTTCTTT.

The chain couples TRBV9 to TRBJ2-7; 8 nucleotides align to TRBD1. Per germline, CDR1 SGDLS and CDR2 YYNGEE. This CDR3 has 14 residues. J lost 3 bases, V lost 0 bases, and 2 bases had no gene match. The CDR3 loop is CASSVGGQGYEQYF. The CDR3 nucleotides read TGTGCCAGCAGCGTAGGCGGACAGGGCTACGAGCAGTACTTC. The full variable domain, its missing parts supplied by reference TRBV9 and TRBJ2-7, is DSGVTQTPKHLITATGQRVTLRCSPRSGDLSVYWYQQSLDQGLQFLIQYYNGEERAKGNILERFSAQQFPDLHSELNLSSLELGDSALYFCASSVGGQGYEQYFGPGTRLTVT.

V usage is TRBV11-2 and J usage is TRBJ2-7; 7 bases match TRBD2. Germline V CDR1 and CDR2: SGHAT, FQNNGV. Germline trimming cut 4 bases from V and 7 bases from J; bases unmatched to any gene: 10. CDR3 length: 14 amino acids. CDR3 DNA sequence: TGTGCCAGCAGCTCATTAAGAGAAGCGGGGGAGCAGTACTTC. It codes for CASSSLREAGEQYF. Drawing the rest from reference TRBV11-2 and TRBJ2-7, the complete variable domain is EAGVAQSPRYKIIEKRQSVAFWCNPISGHATLYWYQQILGQGPKLLIQFQNNGVVDDSQLPKDRFSAERLKGVDSTLKIQPAKLEDSAVYLCASSSLREAGEQYFGPGTRLTVT.

This clone was found a few times. This chain links TRBV5-1 with TRBJ2-5; tentative D call: TRBD2 (6 bases). The CDR3 runs to 15 residues. Per germline, CDR1 SGHRS and CDR2 YFSETQ. V was shortened by 0 bases and J by 2 bases, with 11 bases between the two germline ends. The CDR3 bases are TGCGCCAGCAGCTTGGAGGGACTTAGTCAAGAGACCCAGTACTTC. Translation gives CASSLEGLSQETQYF.

V usage is TRBV5-1 and J usage is TRBJ2-3, with 13 bases that match TRBD2. Germline CDR1 is SGHRS and CDR2 is YFSETQ. CDR3 length: 16 amino acids. Trimming removed 2 bases from V and 4 bases from J; junction bases left unmatched: 4. CDR3 in amino acids: CASSFTSGRAADTQYF. CDR3 in DNA: TGCGCCAGCAGCTTCACTAGCGGGAGGGCCGCAGATACGCAGTATTTT.

The V gene is TRBV7-6, the J gene TRBJ1-4; 10 bases align to TRBD1. CDR1 is SGHVS, CDR2 FNYEAQ, per germline. The CDR3 is made up of 17 amino acids. V dropped 5 bases and J dropped 1; count of bases not matched to a gene: 7. CDR3: CASSLRTGGRTNEKLFF. In nucleotides, the CDR3 is TGTGCCAGCAGCCTCAGGACAGGGGGGCGAACTAATGAAAAACTGTTTTTT.

This rearrangement joins TRBV4-2 to TRBJ2-1, with 8 bases matching TRBD1. V lost 2 bases, J lost 6 bases, and 3 bases stayed unmatched. The length of the CDR3 is 14 residues. CDR1 LGHNA and CDR2 YNFKEQ come from the germline V gene. The CDR3 bases are TGTGCCAGCAGCCAACCGGACAGGGTCAATGAGCAGTTCTTC. Residues: CASSQPDRVNEQFF.

This clone has a handful of counts. Other nucleotide sequences in the sample specify the same CDR3. This chain links TRBV27 with TRBJ2-7; 11 bases align to TRBD2. The CDR3 length is 15 residues. J was trimmed by 0 bases and V by 5 bases; bases with no gene match: 3. Germline V lookup: CDR1 MNHEY, CDR2 SMNVEV (reference sequence). DNA of the CDR3: TGTGCCAGCAGTAGGACTAGCGGGCGCTCCTACGAGCAGTACTTC. This gives the protein CASSRTSGRSYEQYF.

Remarks on this clone: This specimen includes other DNA sequences encoding the same CDR3. Here the CDR3 DNA reads TGTGCCAGCAGCTTAGACAGGGGCTACGAGCAGTACTTC. Translating gives CASSLDRGYEQYF. The chain couples TRBV7-9 to TRBJ2-7; 7 positions match TRBD1. The CDR3 is 13 residues long. V gave up 1 base and J gave up 3 bases; unmatched junction bases: 0. Germline CDR1 SEHNR, CDR2 FQNEAQ (reference sequence).

This clone was detected a few times. V usage is TRBV10-3 and J usage is TRBJ1-1; weak D call: TRBD1 (6 bases). The germline V gene encodes CDR1 ENHRY and CDR2 SYGVKD. The CDR3 has 15 amino acids. Trimming took 0 bases from V and 0 from J, leaving 8 bases between them. For the CDR3, the DNA is TGTGCCATCAGTGAGTCACAGGGACTGAACACTGAAGCTTTCTTT. Its translation is CAISESQGLNTEAFF.

The chain combines TRBV9 with TRBJ2-3, with D possibly being TRBD2 (5 bases). From germline, CDR1 is SGDLS and CDR2 YYNGEE. There are 13 residues in the CDR3. V lost 4 bases and J 4 bases, leaving 10 bases between the germline ends. Here the CDR3 reads CASSPVRADTQYF. The CDR3 region has the DNA TGTGCCAGCAGCCCCGTGCGGGCAGATACGCAGTATTTT.

The gene calls are TRBV14 and TRBJ2-7; 10 nucleotides align to TRBD2. V was clipped by 4 bases and J by 1 base; unmatched bases: 1. The CDR3 length is 14 residues. Germline V lookup: CDR1 SGHDN, CDR2 FVKESK. The CDR3 DNA sequence: TGTGCCAGCAGCCCTAGCGGGGGATCCTACGAGCAGTACTTC. Protein: CASSPSGGSYEQYF.

The J gene is TRBJ2-5, the V gene TRBV5-4, with D possibly TRBD2 on 5 matching bases. CDR3 length: 15 amino acids. V gave up 0 bases and J gave up 3 bases, with 12 bases separating them. Per the germline V gene, CDR1 is SGHNT and CDR2 is YYREEE (reference sequence). The CDR3 nucleotides read TGTGCCAGCAGCTTGGCCTTACTAGGAGAAGAGACCCAGTACTTC. It encodes CASSLALLGEETQYF.

Only a few counts were recorded for this clone. The J gene is TRBJ2-7, the V gene TRBV23-1; D is possibly TRBD1 (6 bases). TRBV23-1 is classed as an ORF, of uncertain function. The CDR3 length is 18 residues. The V gene lost 2 bases and the J gene lost 0 bases, with 20 bases spanning the gap. The CDR3 sequence is CASSQTGTISPYSYEQYF. For the CDR3, the DNA is TGCGCCAGCAGTCAAACCGGGACAATATCACCCTACTCCTACGAGCAGTACTTC.

The chain carries TRBV27 and TRBJ1-5; D might be TRBD1 (5 bases). V was clipped by 5 bases and J by 5 bases, with 16 bases between them. The CDR3 length is 15 residues. Germline V CDR1 and CDR2: MNHEY, SMNVEV (reference sequence). The chain's CDR3 is CASSLGGGLDQPQHF. CDR3 coding DNA: TGTGCCAGCAGTCTTGGGGGGGGATTAGATCAGCCCCAGCATTTT.

V and J are TRBV7-9 and TRBJ1-1; 11 bases agree with TRBD1. There are 15 residues in the CDR3. From germline, CDR1 is SEHNR and CDR2 FQNEAQ (reference sequence). Germline trimming cut 5 bases from V and 4 bases from J; bases unmatched to any gene: 6. This chain's CDR3 is CASSEGQGDGTEAFF. CDR3 nucleotide sequence: TGTGCCAGCAGCGAGGGACAGGGGGACGGCACTGAAGCTTTCTTT.

Only a few counts were recorded for this clone. The rearrangement links TRBV6-5 to TRBJ1-1; TRBD1 is a possible D gene (5 bases). Germline CDR1 and CDR2: MNHEY and SVGAGI. The V end was cut by 6 bases, the J end by 0 bases, with 11 bases between. The CDR3 length is 14 residues. CDR3 nucleotide sequence: TGTGCCAGCAGACTAACAGGCCTGAACACTGAAGCTTTCTTT. It encodes CASRLTGLNTEAFF.

This clone was counted only a few times. The gene calls are TRBV30 and TRBJ1-5; 7 nucleotides line up with TRBD1. With 4 bases clipped from V and 5 bases from J, the junction kept 5 bases outside the gene matches. CDR3 length: 13 amino acids. Looked up from germline, CDR1 is GTSNPN and CDR2 is SVGIG (reference sequence). CDR3 DNA: TGTGCCTGGAACCGGGACAGAGATCAGCCCCAGCATTTT. Translation gives CAWNRDRDQPQHF.

This clone showed up just a few times. The chain has TRBV9 and TRBJ2-7; 7 bases are shared with TRBD2. The V and J ends lost 4 bases and 5 bases, in that order; junction bases with no gene match: 18. This CDR3 comprises 17 residues. The germline V gene encodes CDR1 SGDLS and CDR2 YYNGEE. Written as DNA, the CDR3 is TGTGCCAGCAGCCCCCGAAGTCGCGGGAGAATCCCCCACGAGCAGTACTTC. This sequence encodes CASSPRSRGRIPHEQYF.

This clone was picked up a small number of times. The V and J genes are TRBV5-1 and TRBJ2-5, with 8 positions matching TRBD1. With 0 bases clipped from V and 2 bases from J, the junction kept 6 bases outside the gene matches. The CDR3 spans 16 residues. The germline gives CDR1 SGHRS, CDR2 YFSETQ. The CDR3 region is CASSLVMGQAQETQYF. DNA for the CDR3: TGCGCCAGCAGCTTGGTTATGGGACAGGCACAAGAGACCCAGTACTTC.